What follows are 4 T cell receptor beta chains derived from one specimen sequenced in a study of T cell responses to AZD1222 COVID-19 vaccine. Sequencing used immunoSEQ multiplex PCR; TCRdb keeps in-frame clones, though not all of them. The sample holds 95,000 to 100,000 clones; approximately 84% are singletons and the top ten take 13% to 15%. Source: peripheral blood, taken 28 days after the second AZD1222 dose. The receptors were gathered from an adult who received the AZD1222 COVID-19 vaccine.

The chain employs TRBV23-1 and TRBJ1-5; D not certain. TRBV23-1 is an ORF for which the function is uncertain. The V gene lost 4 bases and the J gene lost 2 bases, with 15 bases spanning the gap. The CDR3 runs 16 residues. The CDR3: CASSRYSTNGNQPQHF. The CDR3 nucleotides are TGCGCCAGCAGTCGCTATTCGACAAACGGCAATCAGCCCCAGCATTTT.

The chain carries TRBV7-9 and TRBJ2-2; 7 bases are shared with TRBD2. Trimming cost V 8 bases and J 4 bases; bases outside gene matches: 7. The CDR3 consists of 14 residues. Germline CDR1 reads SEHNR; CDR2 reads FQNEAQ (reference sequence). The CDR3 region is CASGLGQGTGELFF. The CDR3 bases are TGTGCCAGCGGACTAGGGCAGGGCACCGGGGAGCTGTTTTTT.

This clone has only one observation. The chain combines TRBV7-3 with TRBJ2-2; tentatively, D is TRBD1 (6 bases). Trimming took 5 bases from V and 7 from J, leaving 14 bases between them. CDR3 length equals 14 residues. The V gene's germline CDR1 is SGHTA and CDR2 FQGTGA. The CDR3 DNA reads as TGTGCCAGCAGCCCGCCGACAGGCTACGGGGAGCTGTTTTTT. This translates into CASSPPTGYGELFF.

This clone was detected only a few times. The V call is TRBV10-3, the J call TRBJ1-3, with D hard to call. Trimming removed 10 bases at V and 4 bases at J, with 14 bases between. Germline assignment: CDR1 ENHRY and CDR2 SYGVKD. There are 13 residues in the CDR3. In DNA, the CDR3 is TGTGCCACGGGAACGGGGTCCGGAAACACCATATATTTT. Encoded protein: CATGTGSGNTIYF.